These 24 T cell receptor beta chains originate from one sample sequenced in a study of T-cell memory formation after mild COVID-19. Each CDR3 protein gets one entry after TCRdb re-called the 5' RACE reads with MiXCR. The sample lists 550,000 to 600,000 distinct CDR3 sequences; about a fifth were seen once. Source material: PBMCs or a T cell subset sorted from them (not recorded which). These receptors all come from an adult woman who had mild COVID-19 (a few samples of this study predate the infection). Cell type and time point are not known.

This clonotype was detected ten times or more. The V and J genes are TRBV7-8 and TRBJ1-6; 7 nucleotides match TRBD1. CDR3 length: 16 amino acids. Germline loops: CDR1 SGHVS, CDR2 FQNEAQ. V trimming: 5 bases; J trimming: 3 bases; junction bases outside the gene matches: 7. The CDR3 coding sequence is TGTGCCAGCAGCCGGGACAGAGACCTCTATAATTCACCCCTCCACTTT. It yields the protein CASSRDRDLYNSPLHF.

V and J are TRBV11-2 and TRBJ1-6; 7 bases map to TRBD1. CDR1 and CDR2 (germline): SGHAT, FQNNGV. Losses at the gene ends were 2 bases for V and 2 bases for J; bases not matched to a gene: 9. The CDR3 contains 18 residues. CDR3 sequence reads: CASSLYDRANPYNSPLHF. CDR3 DNA: TGTGCCAGCAGCTTATACGACAGGGCAAACCCCTATAATTCACCCCTCCACTTT.

On this clonotype: A much larger clonotype is one base distant, so this may be a read error. The gene calls are TRBV7-2 and TRBJ2-3, with D maybe TRBD1 (6 bases). CDR3 length equals 13 residues. CDR1 is SGHTA, CDR2 FQGNSA, per germline. CDR3 DNA sequence: TGTGCCAGCAGCCCCGGACAGACAGATGCGCAGTATTTT. Translating gives CASSPGQTDAQYF. Using reference TRBV7-2 and TRBJ2-3 for the parts outside the CDR3, the full variable domain is GAGVSQSPSNKVTEKGKDVELRCDPISGHTALYWYRQSLGQGLEFLIYFQGNSAPDKSGLPSDRFSAERTGGSVSTLTIQRTQQEDSAVYLCASSPGQTDAQYFGPGTRLTVL.

The V call is TRBV20-1, the J call TRBJ1-2, with 9 bases fitting TRBD1. CDR3 length: 16 amino acids. The J segment lost 3 bases and the V segment lost 1 base, leaving 9 bases of the junction unmatched. Germline-derived CDR1 and CDR2 are DFQATT and SNEGSKA (reference sequence). In nucleotides, the CDR3 is TGCAGTGCTAGAGTATTACAGGGGGCGATTTACTATGGCTACACCTTC. Protein sequence: CSARVLQGAIYYGYTF.

This clonotype appeared a few times. The chain is built from TRBV7-9 and TRBJ2-5, with 12 bases lining up with TRBD1. The CDR3 extends over 15 amino acids. Germline loops: CDR1 SEHNR, CDR2 FQNEAQ (reference sequence). V gave up 11 bases and J gave up 6 bases; unmatched junction bases: 13. The CDR3 reads CAGSPRDRGRKTQYF. CDR3 nucleotide sequence: TGTGCCGGGAGCCCCCGGGACAGGGGGCGAAAGACCCAGTACTTC.

The rearrangement links TRBV9 to TRBJ2-1, with 8 bases lining up with TRBD1. Germline CDR1 reads SGDLS; CDR2 reads YYNGEE. This CDR3 region has 14 residues. The ends lost 4 bases at V and 4 bases at J; junction bases unmatched: 4. The CDR3 reads CASSTWTGYNEQFF. The DNA of the CDR3 is TGTGCCAGCAGCACCTGGACAGGGTACAATGAGCAGTTCTTC.

In this sample, this clonotype turned up a few times. The gene calls are TRBV7-9 and TRBJ1-1; D perhaps matches TRBD1 (6 bases). Germline V gives CDR1 SEHNR, CDR2 FQNEAQ (reference sequence). Deletions cut 6 bases from V and 8 bases from J, with 16 bases between. The CDR3 extends over 13 amino acids. The CDR3 here is CASSPQGYVEAFF. CDR3 DNA sequence: TGTGCCAGCAGTCCCCAGGGGTACGTGGAAGCTTTCTTT.

In this sample, this clonotype turned up a few times. The V gene is TRBV7-9, the J gene TRBJ1-1; D possibly corresponds to TRBD1 (5 bases). Trimming shortened V by 5 bases and J by 5 bases, and 15 bases separated the two germline ends. This CDR3 has 14 residues. Per germline, CDR1 SEHNR and CDR2 FQNEAQ (reference sequence). The CDR3 reads CASSPRPEGTEAFF. The CDR3 nucleotides read TGTGCCAGCAGCCCCCGGCCGGAGGGGACTGAAGCTTTCTTT.

In its sample, this clonotype was seen a few times. V usage is TRBV27 and J usage is TRBJ1-4; tentative D call: TRBD1 (6 bases). The V and J ends lost 3 bases and 2 bases respectively, with 16 bases between them. There are 17 residues in the CDR3. The germline CDR1 and CDR2 sequences are MNHEY and SMNVEV (reference sequence). CDR3 in DNA: TGTGCCAGCAGTTTGCAACAGGGTTTTTCTACTAATGAAAAACTGTTTTTT. Translation: CASSLQQGFSTNEKLFF.

The CDR3: CASSVQPGDEQFF. In DNA, the CDR3 is TGTGCCAGCAGCGTGCAACCAGGCGATGAGCAGTTCTTC. The V call is TRBV9, the J call TRBJ2-1, with D hard to call. Germline V gene data show CDR1 as SGDLS and CDR2 as YYNGEE. Trimming took 2 bases from V and 8 from J, leaving 11 bases between them. CDR3 length equals 13 residues.

This clonotype was counted ten times or more. This rearrangement joins TRBV7-9 to TRBJ2-3, with TRBD2 matching 7 bases. Trimming took 5 bases from V and 2 from J; bases not matched to a gene: 4. The CDR3 is 14 residues long. Germline V gives CDR1 SEHNR, CDR2 FQNEAQ (reference sequence). The CDR3 DNA reads as TGTGCCAGCAGCCCTCGGGACTACACAGATACGCAGTATTTT. Protein sequence: CASSPRDYTDTQYF.

The chain uses TRBV5-1 and TRBJ2-7; 8 nucleotides align to TRBD1. V gave up 3 bases and J gave up 3 bases; unmatched junction bases: 8. This CDR3 has 15 residues. The germline gives CDR1 SGHRS, CDR2 YFSETQ. The CDR3: CASSYMDRVYYEQYF. The CDR3 DNA sequence: TGCGCCAGCAGCTATATGGACAGGGTTTACTACGAGCAGTACTTC. Using reference TRBV5-1 and TRBJ2-7 for the parts outside the CDR3, the full variable domain is KAGVTQTPRYLIKTRGQQVTLSCSPISGHRSVSWYQQTPGQGLQFLFEYFSETQRNKGNFPGRFSGRQFSNSRSEMNVSTLELGDSALYLCASSYMDRVYYEQYFGPGTRLTVT.

The chain combines TRBV4-2 with TRBJ1-4; no reliable D call. Germline-derived CDR1 and CDR2 are LGHNA and YNFKEQ. V was cut by 4 bases and J by 6 bases, with 18 bases left in between. The CDR3 covers 16 residues. In DNA form, the CDR3 reads TGTGCCAGCAGCCGGGCCGAACAGAGGGATTATGAAAAACTGTTTTTT. It yields the protein CASSRAEQRDYEKLFF.

This rearrangement joins TRBV18 to TRBJ2-1, with D maybe TRBD2 (6 bases). Germline V gene data show CDR1 as KGHSH and CDR2 as LQKENI. V shed 0 bases and J shed 7 bases, with 19 bases lying between them. The CDR3 loop spans 17 amino acids. The CDR3: CASSPPDFRGVSNEQFF. CDR3 in DNA: TGTGCCAGCTCACCACCGGACTTTCGCGGGGTTAGTAATGAGCAGTTCTTC.

This rearrangement joins TRBV5-1 to TRBJ1-1; 8 nucleotides line up with TRBD1. Germline trimming cut 1 base from V and 8 bases from J; bases unmatched to any gene: 10. Germline-derived CDR1 and CDR2 are SGHRS and YFSETQ. This CDR3 has 15 residues. CDR3 in amino acids: CASSLPETGGMEAFF. In DNA form, the CDR3 reads TGCGCCAGCAGCTTGCCCGAAACAGGGGGTATGGAAGCTTTCTTT.

This clonotype was observed a few times. The chain is built from TRBV3-1 and TRBJ1-6; D gene uncertain. CDR1 and CDR2 (germline): LGHDT, YNNKEL (reference sequence). The V and J ends lost 0 bases and 4 bases respectively, with 7 bases between them. This CDR3 is 15 amino acids long. The CDR3 region has the DNA TGTGCCAGCAGCCAAGATCGTCCGTATAATTCACCCCTCCACTTT. Protein product: CASSQDRPYNSPLHF.

This clonotype has a handful of counts. This chain links TRBV9 with TRBJ1-1; D gene ambiguous. The CDR3 covers 15 residues. Germline V lookup: CDR1 SGDLS, CDR2 YYNGEE. V was trimmed by 0 bases and J by 1 base, leaving 10 bases between them. In nucleotides, the CDR3 is TGTGCCAGCAGCGTAGGGTCACTTGGGAACACTGAAGCTTTCTTT. It encodes CASSVGSLGNTEAFF.

The chain combines TRBV24-1 with TRBJ2-7; the match to TRBD2 covers 7 bases. The CDR3 covers 15 residues. Germline V gene sequence: CDR1 KGHDR, CDR2 SFDVKD. The trim removed 3 bases at V and 5 bases at J, leaving 9 bases unmatched. CDR3 amino acids: CATSDPGRSGDEQYF. Written as DNA, the CDR3 is TGTGCCACCAGTGATCCCGGCAGGAGCGGGGACGAGCAGTACTTC.

This sequence joins TRBV7-8 and TRBJ2-1; 9 bases are shared with TRBD2. Germline CDR1 and CDR2: SGHVS and FQNEAQ. This CDR3 has 15 residues. J gave up 6 bases and V 5 bases, and 8 bases lay outside the gene matches. The CDR3 bases are TGTGCCAGCAGCCCCGAGCGGGAGGTCTCCAATGAGCAGTTCTTC. Its protein product is CASSPEREVSNEQFF.

This chain uses TRBV20-1 with TRBJ2-3; 7 nucleotides line up with TRBD2. The CDR3 runs 14 residues. V gave up 0 bases and J gave up 2 bases; unmatched junction bases: 2. Germline lookup yields CDR1 DFQATT and CDR2 SNEGSKA (reference sequence). Here the CDR3 DNA reads TGCAGTGCTAGAGAAGCGGGACCCACAGATACGCAGTATTTT. Residues: CSAREAGPTDTQYF.

Comment on this clonotype: The CDR3 does not end in the conserved phenylalanine or tryptophan, so this is likely a read error. The genes are TRBV6-6 and TRBJ2-3, with a weak D call TRBD1 (6 bases). Per the germline V gene, CDR1 is MNHNY and CDR2 is SVGAGI (reference sequence). The CDR3 is made up of 18 amino acids. V was cut by 3 bases and J by 2 bases, with 21 bases left in between. Here the CDR3 reads CASSYTSGGQRLTDTQYI. In nucleotides, the CDR3 is TGTGCCAGCAGTTATACCTCCGGAGGACAGCGTCTCACAGATACGCAGTATATT.

This clonotype was picked up a small number of times. The chain carries TRBV6-1 and TRBJ2-1; a weak D match, TRBD2 (6 bases). This CDR3 spans 14 amino acids. Trimming cost V 3 bases and J 8 bases, with 14 bases left between them. Germline V gene data show CDR1 as MNHNS and CDR2 as SASEGT. DNA for the CDR3: TGTGCCAGCAGTGATCATGGAGGGGTCGATGAGCAGTTCTTC. Protein sequence: CASSDHGGVDEQFF.

In its sample, this clonotype was seen a few times. The rearrangement uses TRBV15 and TRBJ2-7; 10 nucleotides line up with TRBD1. The CDR3 is made up of 17 amino acids. J gave up 3 bases and V 0 bases, and 8 bases lay outside the gene matches. The germline V gene encodes CDR1 LNHNV and CDR2 YYDKDF (reference sequence). CDR3 sequence: CATSRDWTGGSFYEQYF. In DNA, the CDR3 is TGTGCCACCAGCAGAGATTGGACAGGGGGTTCCTTCTACGAGCAGTACTTC.

This clonotype was seen only a few times. The chain couples TRBV18 to TRBJ2-5; D is uncertain. This CDR3 is built from 13 residues. In germline, CDR1 is KGHSH, CDR2 LQKENI. V lost 8 bases and J lost 1, with 11 bases in between. CDR3 DNA: TGTGCCAGCACGAGGACGGCCCAAGAGACCCAGTACTTC. Translated: CASTRTAQETQYF.